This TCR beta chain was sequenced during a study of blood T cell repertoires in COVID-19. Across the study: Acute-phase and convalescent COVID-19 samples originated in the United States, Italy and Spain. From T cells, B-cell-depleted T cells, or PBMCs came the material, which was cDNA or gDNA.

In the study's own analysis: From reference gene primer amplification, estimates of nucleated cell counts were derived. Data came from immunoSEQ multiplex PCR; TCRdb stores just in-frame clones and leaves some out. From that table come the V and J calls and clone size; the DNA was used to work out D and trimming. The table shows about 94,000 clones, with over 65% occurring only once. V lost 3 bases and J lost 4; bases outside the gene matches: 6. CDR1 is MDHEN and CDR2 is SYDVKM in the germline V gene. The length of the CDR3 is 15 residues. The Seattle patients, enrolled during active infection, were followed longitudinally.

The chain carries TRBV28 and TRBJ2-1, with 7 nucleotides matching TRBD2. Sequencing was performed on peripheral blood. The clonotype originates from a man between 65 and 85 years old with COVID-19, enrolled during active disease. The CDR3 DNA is TGTGCCAGCAGTTTTGGGCTAGCGGAGTACAATGAGCAGTTCTTC. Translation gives CASSFGLAEYNEQFF.